The clone carrying this T cell receptor (beta chain) has only a few counts. The target antigen is unknown. With a J-beta primer mix and a sample-barcoded 5' primer, a second PCR ran roughly 6 to 11 cycles. TCRdb used MiXCR to reprocess the 5' RACE reads, holding one entry per CDR3 protein. The sample gives more than 700,000 distinct CDR3 sequences, about 53% of which show up once; approximately 41% is in the top ten. Caucasian individuals from Russia who were healthy and aged 6 to 90 acted as donors. This specimen comes from a study of blood T cells in healthy people across ages. On the study more broadly: Capturing about one barcoded beta molecule per two T cells was achieved by template switching. Points from the study as a whole: Since the PBMCs were unsorted, naive and antigen-experienced cells could not be conclusively compared. TCR beta diversity, measured per million T cells, fell in a roughly linear way with age.

The receptor was derived from a man aged 80 or over in good health. The sequencing input was blood.

CDR3 protein: CASRETGIDEQYF. The CDR3 DNA reads TGTGCCAGCAGAGAAACGGGCATCGACGAGCAGTACTTC. The chain joins TRBV2 to TRBJ2-7, with no clear D. CDR3 size: 13 residues. The V gene lost 6 bases and the J gene lost 5 bases, with 14 bases spanning the gap. Germline V gene data show CDR1 as SNHLY and CDR2 as FYNNEI.